Shown below are 29 T cell receptor beta chains from a single sample sequenced in a study of T-cell reconstitution after alpha-beta-depleted transplantation in children. Unique molecular identifiers were used in preparing the TCRbeta library. TCRdb reanalysed the PCR reads using MiXCR and keeps one entry per CDR3 protein. The table has 200,000 to 250,000 distinct CDR3 sequences, around 11% seen once. Sequences were derived from PBMCs from the stem cell graft donor, sampled from the stem cell graft. These TCRs come from a human donor who donated a stem cell graft to a child with acute lymphoblastic leukemia.

Ten or more counts support this clonotype. The genes are TRBV20-1 and TRBJ2-1; possibly TRBD2 for D (6 bases). CDR1 and CDR2 (germline): DFQATT, SNEGSKA (reference sequence). The CDR3 spans 17 residues. Trimming stripped 3 bases from V and 0 bases from J, with 18 bases between. CDR3 nucleotide sequence: TGCAGTGCTAGCGCAATACTAGCAAAGAGCTCCTACAATGAGCAGTTCTTC. This encodes CSASAILAKSSYNEQFF.

This clonotype was detected ten times or more. The rearrangement joins TRBV5-6 to TRBJ2-7, with D perhaps matching TRBD1 (5 bases). Per the germline V gene, CDR1 is SGHDT and CDR2 is YYEEEE. V was shortened by 3 bases and J by 3 bases, with 16 bases between the two germline ends. The CDR3 covers 15 residues. CDR3 nucleotide sequence: TGTGCCAGCAGCTCCCTCAAAGGGGCACTCTACGAGCAGTACTTC. This encodes CASSSLKGALYEQYF.

In this sample, this clonotype turned up many times. The chain links TRBV6-5 to TRBJ2-5, with TRBD1 matching over 7 bases. The CDR3 is 16 residues long. The trim removed 0 bases at V and 2 bases at J, leaving 6 bases unmatched. Germline-derived CDR1 and CDR2 are MNHEY and SVGAGI. The CDR3 DNA reads TGTGCCAGCAGTTACTCGACAGGGCATTATCAAGAGACCCAGTACTTC. Residues: CASSYSTGHYQETQYF.

As concerns this clonotype: One end of the junction does not line up with germline, which may come from a read error. This sequence joins TRBV27 and TRBJ2-7; TRBD1 matches 7 bases. Germline assignment: CDR1 MNHEY and CDR2 SMNVEV (reference sequence). This CDR3 has 15 residues. CDR3 protein: CASRPTPDRPYDQYF. As DNA, the CDR3 is TGTGCCAGCAGACCTACTCCGGACAGGCCCTACGACCAGTACTTC.

This clonotype was seen many times. V gene TRBV7-9 combines with J gene TRBJ1-4, with TRBD1 identical over 10 bases. The germline V gene encodes CDR1 SEHNR and CDR2 FQNEAQ (reference sequence). CDR3 length: 15 residues. The junction had 7 bases not matched to a gene; V was cut back by 4 bases and J by 8 bases. This CDR3 is CASSSLTGGYEKLFF. The CDR3, as DNA: TGTGCCAGCAGCTCGTTGACAGGGGGCTACGAAAAACTGTTTTTT.

Many counts were recorded for this clonotype. The chain couples TRBV27 to TRBJ2-7, with 11 bases identical to TRBD1. The CDR3 has 15 residues. Germline lookup yields CDR1 MNHEY and CDR2 SMNVEV (reference sequence). The junction had 8 bases not matched to a gene; V was cut back by 4 bases and J by 6 bases. CDR3 coding DNA: TGTGCCAGCAGTTCTCCGGGACAGGGGGTTGGCGAGCAGTACTTC. It specifies CASSSPGQGVGEQYF.

This clonotype was found many times. This chain's CDR3 is CATRSGRLMTGELFF. CDR3 nucleotides: TGTGCCACCAGGAGCGGCAGGCTTATGACCGGGGAGCTGTTTTTT. The chain couples TRBV24-1 to TRBJ2-2; TRBD2 is a possible D gene (5 bases). This CDR3 region has 15 residues. Per germline, CDR1 KGHDR and CDR2 SFDVKD. Trimming left V 7 bases short and J 5 bases short, with 16 bases between.

In this sample, this clonotype turned up many times. V usage is TRBV5-1 and J usage is TRBJ2-7; no clear D. The CDR3 covers 14 residues. The germline V gene encodes CDR1 SGHRS and CDR2 YFSETQ. V lost 4 bases and J 2 bases, leaving 13 bases between the germline ends. As DNA, the CDR3 is TGCGCCAGCAGCCGGAAGGAAGGAACCTACGAGCAGTACTTC. This gives the protein CASSRKEGTYEQYF. Filled out from reference TRBV5-1 and TRBJ2-7, the complete variable domain reads KAGVTQTPRYLIKTRGQQVTLSCSPISGHRSVSWYQQTPGQGLQFLFEYFSETQRNKGNFPGRFSGRQFSNSRSEMNVSTLELGDSALYLCASSRKEGTYEQYFGPGTRLTVT.

This clonotype was seen repeatedly, ten times or more. The chain recombines TRBV5-1 with TRBJ2-4; D is perhaps TRBD1 (6 bases). V dropped 4 bases and J dropped 0 bases, with 20 bases sitting between them. This CDR3 has 18 residues. Germline loops: CDR1 SGHRS, CDR2 YFSETQ. In nucleotides, the CDR3 is TGCGCCAGCAGCAACGGCAGGGGACCCGATATAGCCAAAAACATTCAGTACTTC. Translating it yields CASSNGRGPDIAKNIQYF. Full variable domain (outside the CDR3, taken from reference TRBV5-1 and TRBJ2-4): KAGVTQTPRYLIKTRGQQVTLSCSPISGHRSVSWYQQTPGQGLQFLFEYFSETQRNKGNFPGRFSGRQFSNSRSEMNVSTLELGDSALYLCASSNGRGPDIAKNIQYFGAGTRLSVL.

To note about this clonotype: A much larger clone differs from this one at a single base, so this may be a read error. V is TRBV27 and J is TRBJ1-1, with a tentative D call TRBD1 (5 bases). The CDR3 contains 19 residues. Germline loops: CDR1 MNHEY, CDR2 SMNVEV (reference sequence). Trimming took off 0 bases at V and 2 bases at J, with 22 bases between the two ends. The CDR3 DNA reads as TGTGCCAGCAGTTTATCCAGTAAGGGGATCGCGGTCAGAAACACTGAAGCTTTCTTT. This translates into CASSLSSKGIAVRNTEAFF.

The chain has TRBV5-1 and TRBJ2-7; D tentatively reads TRBD1 or TRBD2 (6 bases each). V lost 0 bases and J lost 2, with 12 bases in between. The germline V gene has CDR1 SGHRS and CDR2 YFSETQ. CDR3 size: 15 residues. CDR3 amino acids: CASSLGGAAAYEQYF. For the CDR3, the DNA is TGCGCCAGCAGCTTGGGGGGGGCCGCGGCCTACGAGCAGTACTTC.

Ten or more counts support this clonotype. The chain joins TRBV11-2 to TRBJ2-7, with 7 nucleotides matching TRBD2. This CDR3 spans 14 amino acids. The V gene end was trimmed by 5 bases and the J gene end by 5 bases; junction bases not matched to a gene: 9. Germline lookup yields CDR1 SGHAT and CDR2 FQNNGV. Written as DNA, the CDR3 is TGTGCCAGCAGCCTCACCGGGACTATGAACGAGCAGTACTTC. Translating gives CASSLTGTMNEQYF.

Regarding this clonotype: This may stem from a read error, because a much larger clone lies one nucleotide away. For the CDR3, the DNA is TGCGCCGGCAGCTTGGTCCGGGAACCCTACGAGCAGTACTTC. This translates into CAGSLVREPYEQYF. V usage is TRBV5-1 and J usage is TRBJ2-7, with D perhaps matching TRBD2 (5 bases). CDR1 is SGHRS, CDR2 YFSETQ, per germline. The CDR3 extends over 14 amino acids.

This clonotype was seen many times. The chain has TRBV11-2 and TRBJ2-7, with D uncertain. The CDR3 contains 15 residues. Germline-derived CDR1 and CDR2 are SGHAT and FQNNGV. The V and J ends lost 1 base and 2 bases respectively, with 12 bases between them. CDR3 bases: TGTGCCAGCAGCTTAGTGGACGGCCCAGCCTACGAGCAGTACTTC. Translation gives CASSLVDGPAYEQYF.

This clonotype has at least ten counts. The rearrangement joins TRBV20-1 to TRBJ2-1, with 8 bases fitting TRBD2. CDR3 length equals 17 residues. V lost 2 bases, J lost 0 bases, and 9 bases stayed unmatched. In germline, CDR1 is DFQATT, CDR2 SNEGSKA (reference sequence). CDR3 DNA: TGCAGTGCTAGAAGAGCGGGGGCCCTTAGCTCCTACAATGAGCAGTTCTTC. Protein: CSARRAGALSSYNEQFF.

This clonotype was detected a few times. The V and J genes are TRBV4-2 and TRBJ2-1, with 11 bases aligning to TRBD2. The germline CDR1 and CDR2 sequences are LGHNA and YNFKEQ. This CDR3 spans 15 amino acids. With V trimmed by 4 bases and J by 9 bases, 8 bases remained unmatched. The CDR3 bases are TGTGCCAGCAGCCCTGAACTAGCGGGAGACGGTGAGCAGTTCTTC. The encoded protein is CASSPELAGDGEQFF.

There are many counts of this clonotype. The gene calls are TRBV7-2 and TRBJ2-7, with 7 bases matching TRBD1. V gave up 5 bases and J gave up 7 bases; unmatched junction bases: 17. Per germline, CDR1 SGHTA and CDR2 FQGNSA. The CDR3 runs 16 residues. CDR3 protein: CASSPAGVRGGPEQYF. CDR3 nucleotides: TGTGCCAGCAGCCCAGCCGGGGTTAGAGGGGGCCCGGAGCAGTACTTC.

The V and J genes are TRBV30 and TRBJ2-1; D unresolved. This CDR3 region has 13 residues. Germline loops: CDR1 GTSNPN, CDR2 SVGIG (reference sequence). Trimming took off 1 base at V and 4 bases at J, with 8 bases between the two ends. DNA for the CDR3: TGTGCCTGGAGTGCGGTGGATTACAATGAGCAGTTCTTC. This codes for CAWSAVDYNEQFF.

Details on this clonotype: A much more abundant neighbour one base away suggests this may be a read error. The chain has TRBV27 and TRBJ1-5, with 9 bases identical to TRBD1. This CDR3 spans 16 amino acids. The germline V gene has CDR1 MNHEY and CDR2 SMNVEV (reference sequence). DNA of the CDR3: TGTGCCAGCAGATCTGTGAGCACAGGGGGCAATCCGCCCCAGCATTTT. This translates into CASRSVSTGGNPPQHF.

This clonotype came up many times. The V gene is TRBV6-5, the J gene TRBJ1-2; weak D call: TRBD1 (5 bases). Germline CDR1 and CDR2: MNHEY and SVGAGI. This CDR3 spans 14 amino acids. Trimming shortened V by 0 bases and J by 4 bases, and 9 bases separated the two germline ends. The DNA for the CDR3 is TGTGCCAGCAGTTACTCAGGGGCCTCCTATGGCTACACCTTC. Residues: CASSYSGASYGYTF.

This clonotype was seen many times. The chain carries TRBV9 and TRBJ1-2, with D maybe TRBD1 (6 bases). Per the germline V gene, CDR1 is SGDLS and CDR2 is YYNGEE. This CDR3 is 16 amino acids long. V lost 5 bases to trimming and J lost 3 bases, with 20 bases between them. The CDR3 spells CASRKLQGRADYGYTF. The CDR3 coding sequence is TGTGCCAGCAGGAAGCTACAGGGACGCGCGGACTATGGCTACACCTTC.

This clonotype came up many times. The CDR3 loop reads CSARRDATGMFREKLFF. The CDR3 DNA reads as TGCAGTGCTAGAAGGGATGCGACAGGGATGTTTAGAGAAAAACTGTTTTTT. The V gene is TRBV20-1, the J gene TRBJ1-4; 7 positions match TRBD1. Germline V CDR1 and CDR2: DFQATT, SNEGSKA (reference sequence). V was pared by 2 bases and J by 8 bases, with 17 bases of the junction left unmatched. The CDR3 contains 17 residues.

V and J are TRBV6-2 or TRBV6-3 and TRBJ2-7; D is perhaps TRBD1 or TRBD2 (5 bases each). The V and J ends lost 5 bases and 3 bases respectively, with 8 bases between them. The CDR3 sequence is 12 residues long. Germline V gene lookup returns CDR1 MNHEY and CDR2 SVGEGT. In DNA form, the CDR3 reads TGTGCCAGCAGTCCGGGGCTCTACGAGCAGTACTTC. This codes for CASSPGLYEQYF.

This clonotype was seen at least ten times. This sequence joins TRBV27 and TRBJ1-2; D not certain. V dropped 3 bases and J dropped 3 bases, with 8 bases sitting between them. This CDR3 contains 13 residues. Germline-derived CDR1 and CDR2 are MNHEY and SMNVEV (reference sequence). CDR3 sequence: CASSFGSDYGYTF. The CDR3 DNA sequence: TGTGCCAGCAGTTTTGGGTCCGACTATGGCTACACCTTC.

With regard to this clonotype: This clone may be a read error of a much larger clone one base away. The chain has TRBV6-5 and TRBJ1-2, with a possible D match to TRBD1 (6 bases). The CDR3 totals 13 residues. Germline V lookup: CDR1 MNHEY, CDR2 SVGAGI. As DNA, the CDR3 is TGTGCCAGCAGTTACTCGAGGGGGAATGGCTACCCCTTC. Residues: CASSYSRGNGYPF.

This clonotype was seen many times. V gene TRBV29-1 combines with J gene TRBJ1-1; a weak D match, TRBD1 (6 bases). The CDR3 contains 15 residues. Trimming removed 6 bases at V and 4 bases at J, with 21 bases between. Germline CDR1 SQVTM, CDR2 ANQGSEA. The CDR3 DNA reads TGCAGCGTCCCCCAGGGGCAGGTCGGCGGCACTGAAGCTTTCTTT. This codes for CSVPQGQVGGTEAFF.

This chain uses TRBV19 with TRBJ2-7, with 8 positions matching TRBD1. V trimming: 9 bases; J trimming: 4 bases; junction bases outside the gene matches: 14. CDR1 is LNHDA and CDR2 is SQIVND in the germline V gene (reference sequence). The CDR3 is made up of 15 amino acids. As DNA, the CDR3 is TGTGCCAGCTCGACAGACAGGGGAAAGTCGTACGAGCAGTACTTC. Its translation: CASSTDRGKSYEQYF. Variable domain in full (rest from reference TRBV19 and TRBJ2-7): DGGITQSPKYLFRKEGQNVTLSCEQNLNHDAMYWYRQDPGQGLRLIYYSQIVNDFQKGDIAEGYSVSREKKESFPLTVTSAQKNPTAFYLCASSTDRGKSYEQYFGPGTRLTVT.

This clonotype was detected many times. The genes are TRBV11-3 and TRBJ2-2; D not resolved. CDR1 is SGHNT, CDR2 YENEEA, per germline. Deletions cut 5 bases from V and 7 bases from J, with 11 bases between. The CDR3 length is 13 residues. The CDR3: CASSTHTGGELFF. Written as DNA, the CDR3 is TGTGCCAGCAGCACTCACACCGGCGGGGAGCTGTTTTTT.

This clonotype has at least ten counts. The J gene is TRBJ2-3, the V gene TRBV20-1; D is undetermined. The CDR3 has 13 residues. Germline CDR1 is DFQATT and CDR2 is SNEGSKA (reference sequence). V was shortened by 5 bases and J by 7 bases, with 16 bases between the two germline ends. CDR3 nucleotides: TGCAGTGCTGCCCTTCGCGTCAGGAATACGCAGTATTTT. Amino acids: CSAALRVRNTQYF.